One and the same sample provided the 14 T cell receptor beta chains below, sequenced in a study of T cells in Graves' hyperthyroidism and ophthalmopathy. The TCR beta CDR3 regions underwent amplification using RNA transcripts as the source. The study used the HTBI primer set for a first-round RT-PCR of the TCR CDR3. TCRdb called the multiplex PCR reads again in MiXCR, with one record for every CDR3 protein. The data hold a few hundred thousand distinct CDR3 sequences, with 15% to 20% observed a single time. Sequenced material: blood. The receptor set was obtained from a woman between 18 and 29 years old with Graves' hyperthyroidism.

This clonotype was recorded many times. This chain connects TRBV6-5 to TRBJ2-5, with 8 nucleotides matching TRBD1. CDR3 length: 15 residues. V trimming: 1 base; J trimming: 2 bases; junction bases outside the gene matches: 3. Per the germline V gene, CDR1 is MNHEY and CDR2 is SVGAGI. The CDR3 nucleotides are TGTGCCAGCAGTTACTTGACAGGGGCTCAAGAGACCCAGTACTTC. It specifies CASSYLTGAQETQYF.

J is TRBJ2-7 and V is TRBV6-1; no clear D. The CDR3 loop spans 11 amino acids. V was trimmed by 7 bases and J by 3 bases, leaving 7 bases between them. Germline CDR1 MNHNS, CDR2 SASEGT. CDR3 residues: CASNAYYEQYF. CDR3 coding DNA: TGTGCCAGCAATGCGTACTACGAGCAGTACTTC.

Written as DNA, the CDR3 is TGTGCCAGCAGTTTCTATGGTCTCTCGTGGGGGGCCCACGAGCAGTACTTC. It specifies CASSFYGLSWGAHEQYF. The chain links TRBV28 to TRBJ2-7; D possibly matches TRBD1 or TRBD2 (6 bases each). The germline V gene has CDR1 MDHEN and CDR2 SYDVKM. The CDR3 has 17 amino acids. Between the trimmed V and J ends, which lost 3 bases and 5 bases, there was a span of 23 bases.

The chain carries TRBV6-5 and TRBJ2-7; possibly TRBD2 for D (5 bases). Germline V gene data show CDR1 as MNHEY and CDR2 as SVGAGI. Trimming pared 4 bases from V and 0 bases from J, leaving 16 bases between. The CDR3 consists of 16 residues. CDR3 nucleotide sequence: TGTGCCAGCAGTTCCGAGCGGAGAGGGAGCTCCTACGAGCAGTACTTC. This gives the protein CASSSERRGSSYEQYF.

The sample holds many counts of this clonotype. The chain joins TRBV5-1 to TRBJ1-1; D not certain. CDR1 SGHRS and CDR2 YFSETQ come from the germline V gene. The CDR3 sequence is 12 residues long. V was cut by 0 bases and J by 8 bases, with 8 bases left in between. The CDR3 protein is CASSLGEEEAFF. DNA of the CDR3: TGCGCCAGCAGCTTGGGAGAGGAAGAAGCTTTCTTT.

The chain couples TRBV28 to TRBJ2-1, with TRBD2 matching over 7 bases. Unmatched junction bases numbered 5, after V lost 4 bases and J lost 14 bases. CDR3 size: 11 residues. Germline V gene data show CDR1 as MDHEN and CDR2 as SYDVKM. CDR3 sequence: CASSWDYPKFF. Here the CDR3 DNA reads TGTGCCAGCAGTTGGGACTACCCCAAGTTCTTC.

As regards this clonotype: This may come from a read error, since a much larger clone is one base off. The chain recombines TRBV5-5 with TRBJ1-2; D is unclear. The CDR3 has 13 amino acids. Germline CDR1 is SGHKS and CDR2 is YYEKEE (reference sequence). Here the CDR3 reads CAGSLDVPYGYTF. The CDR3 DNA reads TGTGCCGGCAGCTTGGATGTCCCCTATGGCTACACCTTC. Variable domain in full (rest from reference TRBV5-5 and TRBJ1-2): DAGVTQSPTHLIKTRGQQVTLRCSPISGHKSVSWYQQVLGQGPQFIFQYYEKEERGRGNFPDRFSARQFPNYSSELNVNALLLGDSALYLCAGSLDVPYGYTFGSGTRLTVV.

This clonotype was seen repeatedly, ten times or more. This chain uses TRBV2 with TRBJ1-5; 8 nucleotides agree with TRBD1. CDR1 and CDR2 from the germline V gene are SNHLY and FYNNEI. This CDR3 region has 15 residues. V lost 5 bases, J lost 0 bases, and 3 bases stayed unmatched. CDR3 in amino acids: CASSWDRYSNQPQHF. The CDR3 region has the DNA TGTGCCAGCAGTTGGGACAGGTATAGCAATCAGCCCCAGCATTTT.

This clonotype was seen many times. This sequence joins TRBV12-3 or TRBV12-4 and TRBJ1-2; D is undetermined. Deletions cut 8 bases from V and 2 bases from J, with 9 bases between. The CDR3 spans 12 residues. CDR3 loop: CASAKINYGYTF. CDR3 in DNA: TGTGCCAGCGCAAAGATCAACTATGGCTACACCTTC.

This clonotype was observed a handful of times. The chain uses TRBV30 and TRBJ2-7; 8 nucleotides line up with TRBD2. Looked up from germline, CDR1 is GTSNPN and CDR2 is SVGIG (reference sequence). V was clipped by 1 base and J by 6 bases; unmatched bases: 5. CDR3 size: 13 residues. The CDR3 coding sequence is TGTGCCTGGAGTGACGGGGGGGGGACCGAGCAGTACTTC. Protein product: CAWSDGGGTEQYF.

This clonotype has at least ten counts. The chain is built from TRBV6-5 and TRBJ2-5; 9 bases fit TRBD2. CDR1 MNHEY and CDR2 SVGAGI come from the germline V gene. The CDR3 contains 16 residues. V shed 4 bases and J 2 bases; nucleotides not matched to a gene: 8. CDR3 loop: CASSSLREGVQETQYF. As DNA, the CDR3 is TGTGCCAGCAGTTCCTTGCGGGAGGGGGTACAAGAGACCCAGTACTTC.

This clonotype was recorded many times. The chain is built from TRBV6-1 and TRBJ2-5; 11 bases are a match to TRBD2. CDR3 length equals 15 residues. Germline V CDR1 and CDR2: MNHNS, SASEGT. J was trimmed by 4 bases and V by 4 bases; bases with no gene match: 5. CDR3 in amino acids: CASSGVAGGPETQYF. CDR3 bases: TGTGCCAGCAGTGGAGTAGCGGGGGGGCCAGAGACCCAGTACTTC.

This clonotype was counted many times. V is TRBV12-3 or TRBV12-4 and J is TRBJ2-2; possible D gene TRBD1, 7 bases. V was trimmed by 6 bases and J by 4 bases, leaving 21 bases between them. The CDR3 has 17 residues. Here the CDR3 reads CASSRRGRGKGTGELFF. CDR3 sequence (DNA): TGTGCCAGCAGCCGGCGGGGCAGGGGGAAGGGCACCGGGGAGCTGTTTTTT.

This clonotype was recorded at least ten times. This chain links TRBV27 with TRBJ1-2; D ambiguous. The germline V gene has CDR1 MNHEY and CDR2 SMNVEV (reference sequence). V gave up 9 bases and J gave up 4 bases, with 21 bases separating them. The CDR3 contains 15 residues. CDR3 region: CASVGNINMVYGYTF. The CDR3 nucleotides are TGTGCCAGTGTCGGGAATATAAACATGGTCTATGGCTACACCTTC.